These T cell receptor beta chains were read from a single sample in a study of T cells in Graves' hyperthyroidism and ophthalmopathy. TCRdb reprocessed the multiplex PCR reads with MiXCR, giving one entry per CDR3 protein. The data hold more than 300,000 distinct CDR3 sequences, with roughly 17% observed a single time. The sample consisted of blood. All receptors come from a woman aged 25 to 39 with Graves' hyperthyroidism that later progressed to Graves' ophthalmopathy. The CDR3 runs from the conserved cysteine through the conserved F or W. The size of a clone is reported for some rows only, either as once, few or many, or as a class for expanded clones.

J gene: TRBJ1-6
V gene: TRBV18
clone size: many
CDR3 protein: CASSPLGWDRDSPLHF

J gene: TRBJ2-7
V gene: TRBV5-1
clone size: few
CDR3 protein: CASSLGYLSYEQYF

J gene: TRBJ2-5
V gene: TRBV27
clone size: .
CDR3 protein: CAAGTVQETQYF

J gene: TRBJ1-5
V gene: TRBV27
clone size: many
CDR3 protein: CASRPGVSNQPQHF

J gene: TRBJ2-6
V gene: TRBV18
clone size: few
CDR3 protein: CASSPQMGSGANVLTF

J gene: TRBJ2-1
V gene: TRBV19
clone size: few
CDR3 protein: CASSIGPGDYEQFF

J gene: TRBJ2-5
V gene: TRBV11-2
clone size: many
CDR3 protein: CASSSGAKGGVYETQYF

J gene: TRBJ2-1
V gene: TRBV27
clone size: once
CDR3 protein: CASRGLLAGAINEQFF

J gene: TRBJ2-1
V gene: TRBV7-9
clone size: .
CDR3 protein: CASSPGQGYEQFF

J gene: TRBJ2-1
V gene: TRBV2
clone size: once
CDR3 protein: CASTSWGGYNEQFF

J gene: TRBJ2-2
V gene: TRBV2
clone size: many
CDR3 protein: CASSGTGAFSTGELFF

J gene: TRBJ2-5
V gene: TRBV20-1
clone size: few
CDR3 protein: CSAPAGGQETQYF

J gene: TRBJ1-2
V gene: TRBV28
clone size: many
CDR3 protein: CASSPKINYGYTF

J gene: TRBJ2-3
V gene: TRBV24-1
clone size: many
CDR3 protein: CATSDPRLADRTDTQYF

J gene: TRBJ1-4
V gene: TRBV11-2
clone size: .
CDR3 protein: CASSLPADEKLFF

J gene: TRBJ2-3
V gene: TRBV7-2
clone size: many
CDR3 protein: CASSNPALVANGGAGDTQYF

J gene: TRBJ2-1
V gene: TRBV11-2
clone size: .
CDR3 protein: CASSLGTSYSNEQFF

J gene: TRBJ2-5
V gene: TRBV29-1
clone size: many
CDR3 protein: CSVQRDRAQETQYF

J gene: TRBJ2-1
V gene: TRBV12-3/TRBV12-4
clone size: many
CDR3 protein: CASSENLGEQFF

J gene: TRBJ2-1
V gene: TRBV20-1
clone size: .
CDR3 protein: CSARDRDRVAEQFF

J gene: TRBJ2-7
V gene: TRBV28
clone size: many
CDR3 protein: CASSLVRSGIYEQYF

J gene: TRBJ2-1
V gene: TRBV15
clone size: many
CDR3 protein: CATSKAPGQGSGEQFF

J gene: TRBJ2-1
V gene: TRBV11-2
clone size: many
CDR3 protein: CASLAGNNNEQFF

J gene: TRBJ1-1
V gene: TRBV5-1
clone size: many
CDR3 protein: CASSFRANTEAFF

J gene: TRBJ1-1
V gene: TRBV2
clone size: many
CDR3 protein: CASSPGQRPNTEAFF

J gene: TRBJ2-7
V gene: TRBV10-2
clone size: .
CDR3 protein: CASSSDNPSAELTYEQYF

J gene: TRBJ1-5
V gene: TRBV19
clone size: .
CDR3 protein: CASNHQPQHF

J gene: TRBJ2-1
V gene: TRBV19
clone size: .
CDR3 protein: CASTSGTGGAYNEQFF

J gene: TRBJ2-2
V gene: TRBV7-9
clone size: many
CDR3 protein: CASREDTLDTGELFF

J gene: TRBJ1-1
V gene: TRBV7-8
clone size: once
CDR3 protein: CASSLAVRIALGNWNTEAFF

J gene: TRBJ2-3
V gene: TRBV5-6
clone size: .
CDR3 protein: CASSFGQRETDTQYF

J gene: TRBJ2-4
V gene: TRBV12-3/TRBV12-4
clone size: many
CDR3 protein: CASSWQGNIQYF

J gene: TRBJ2-5
V gene: TRBV9
clone size: few
CDR3 protein: CASSPLGWYQETQYF

J gene: TRBJ2-7
V gene: TRBV29-1
clone size: many
CDR3 protein: CSVEFGQGSYEQYF